This TCR beta chain came from a study of blood T cell repertoires in COVID-19. Study information: COVID-19 samples from acute and convalescent phases originated in the United States, Italy and Spain. PBMCs, B-cell-depleted T cells, or T cells provided the cDNA or gDNA that made up the material.

Germline values: CDR1 MDHEN, CDR2 SYDVKM. The CDR3 has 15 amino acids. V gave up 3 bases and J gave up 2 bases; unmatched junction bases: 6. As processed by the authors: It was from reference gene primer amplification that nucleated cell counts were estimated. Profiling relied on immunoSEQ multiplex PCR, and the TCRdb table lists in-frame clones only, not all of them. V and J calls and clone size are as listed in that table; D and trimming were resolved from the DNA. In the table there are around 170,000 clones, roughly 90% of which are singletons. V is TRBV28 and J is TRBJ2-7; TRBD2 matches 8 bases. This sequence was found in a woman aged 70-85 years with acute or convalescent COVID-19. Sequenced material: peripheral blood. Here the CDR3 reads CASSFAGGIPYEQYF. The DNA for the CDR3 is TGTGCCAGCAGTTTCGCGGGAGGAATCCCCTACGAGCAGTACTTC.